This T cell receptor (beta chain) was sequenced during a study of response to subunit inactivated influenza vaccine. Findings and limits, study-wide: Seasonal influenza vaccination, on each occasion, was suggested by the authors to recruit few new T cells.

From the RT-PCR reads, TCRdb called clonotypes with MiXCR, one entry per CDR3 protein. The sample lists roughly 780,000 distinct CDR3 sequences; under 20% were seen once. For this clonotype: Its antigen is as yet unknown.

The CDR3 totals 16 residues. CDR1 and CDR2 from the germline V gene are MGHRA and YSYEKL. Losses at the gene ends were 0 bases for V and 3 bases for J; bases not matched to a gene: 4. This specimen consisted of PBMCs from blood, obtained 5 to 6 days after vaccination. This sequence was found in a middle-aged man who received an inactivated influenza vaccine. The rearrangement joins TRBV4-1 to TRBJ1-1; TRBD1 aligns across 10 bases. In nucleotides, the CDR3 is TGCGCCAGCAGCCAAGAAAGGACAGGGGGATACACTGAAGCTTTCTTT. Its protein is CASSQERTGGYTEAFF.